This is a list of T cell receptor beta chains from one sample in a study of blood T cells in healthy people across ages. One entry per CDR3 protein results from TCRdb running MiXCR on the 5' RACE reads. This sample carries fewer than 2 million distinct CDR3 sequences, more than 35% of them seen once, and the ten largest clones take 23%. The sample comprised blood. These TCRs come from a human donor in good health. Both conserved end residues are part of each CDR3. A D gene is named only where the DNA matches it firmly.

v_gene: TRBV5-1; d_gene: NA; j_gene: TRBJ2-1; CDR3aa: CASSRRDDNEQFF
v_gene: TRBV7-3; d_gene: NA; j_gene: TRBJ2-1; CDR3aa: CASSFTEGKNKQFF
v_gene: TRBV10-2; d_gene: NA; j_gene: TRBJ1-6; CDR3aa: CASTDNSPLHF
v_gene: TRBV28; d_gene: NA; j_gene: TRBJ1-5; CDR3aa: CASTPPRVGQPQHF
v_gene: TRBV29-1; d_gene: NA; j_gene: TRBJ2-3; CDR3aa: CSVDGGIRGTDTQYF
v_gene: TRBV5-1; d_gene: TRBD2; j_gene: TRBJ2-2; CDR3aa: CASSLRPMGLAGPTGELFF
v_gene: TRBV12-3/TRBV12-4; d_gene: NA; j_gene: TRBJ2-5; CDR3aa: CAISTRRETQYF
v_gene: TRBV4-1; d_gene: TRBD1; j_gene: TRBJ2-7; CDR3aa: CASSHPGQGVYEQYF
v_gene: TRBV12-3/TRBV12-4; d_gene: NA; j_gene: TRBJ2-1; CDR3aa: CASSYGLLNEQFF
v_gene: TRBV9; d_gene: NA; j_gene: TRBJ1-5; CDR3aa: CASSVASQEQPQHF
v_gene: TRBV25-1; d_gene: NA; j_gene: TRBJ2-7; CDR3aa: CASSAAGFRIAEQYF
v_gene: TRBV7-2; d_gene: NA; j_gene: TRBJ2-7; CDR3aa: CASSSLLGSSNSYEQYF
v_gene: TRBV12-3/TRBV12-4; d_gene: NA; j_gene: TRBJ2-3; CDR3aa: CASSPPISWAQYF
v_gene: TRBV6-2/TRBV6-3; d_gene: NA; j_gene: TRBJ2-1; CDR3aa: CASSSPGNNEQFF
v_gene: TRBV4-3; d_gene: NA; j_gene: TRBJ1-4; CDR3aa: CASSQEGVGRITNEKLFF
v_gene: TRBV7-9; d_gene: NA; j_gene: TRBJ2-1; CDR3aa: CASSPGSLSYNEQFF
v_gene: TRBV5-1; d_gene: TRBD1; j_gene: TRBJ1-2; CDR3aa: CASSTEQGARYGYTF
v_gene: TRBV29-1; d_gene: TRBD1; j_gene: TRBJ2-5; CDR3aa: CSVEGSGTGAWETQYF
v_gene: TRBV3-1; d_gene: NA; j_gene: TRBJ1-1; CDR3aa: CASSQEYDTEAFF
v_gene: TRBV7-3; d_gene: NA; j_gene: TRBJ1-2; CDR3aa: CASSRPGGDGYTF
v_gene: TRBV7-6; d_gene: NA; j_gene: TRBJ2-1; CDR3aa: CASSLHPTGEQFF
v_gene: TRBV7-9; d_gene: NA; j_gene: TRBJ2-7; CDR3aa: CASSPYGASGEQYF
v_gene: TRBV20-1; d_gene: NA; j_gene: TRBJ2-7; CDR3aa: CSARDRAKDPYEQYF
v_gene: TRBV4-1; d_gene: TRBD2; j_gene: TRBJ2-3; CDR3aa: CASSQYEAGGSTDTQYF
v_gene: TRBV12-3/TRBV12-4; d_gene: TRBD1; j_gene: TRBJ1-2; CDR3aa: CASSPTGIGYTF
v_gene: TRBV20-1; d_gene: NA; j_gene: TRBJ2-7; CDR3aa: CSARDLEDSHEQYF
v_gene: TRBV4-3; d_gene: TRBD1; j_gene: TRBJ1-1; CDR3aa: CASSHLTGGVAFF
v_gene: TRBV7-9; d_gene: TRBD1; j_gene: TRBJ1-2; CDR3aa: CASEDLSGGVYLNYGYTF
v_gene: TRBV15; d_gene: NA; j_gene: TRBJ2-7; CDR3aa: CATSRDMGPSGSSEQYF
v_gene: TRBV7-9; d_gene: TRBD1; j_gene: NA; CDR3aa: CASSPTSWTGSGLEQYF
v_gene: TRBV6-1; d_gene: NA; j_gene: TRBJ2-7; CDR3aa: CASSAVVGGPGEQYF
v_gene: TRBV11-1; d_gene: TRBD1; j_gene: TRBJ1-4; CDR3aa: CASSPGTAREKLFF
v_gene: TRBV28; d_gene: NA; j_gene: TRBJ2-3; CDR3aa: CATAAGWSDTQYF
v_gene: TRBV27; d_gene: NA; j_gene: TRBJ2-1; CDR3aa: CASSPRGNNLNEQFF
v_gene: TRBV9; d_gene: TRBD1; j_gene: TRBJ2-6; CDR3aa: CASSTQTGHSGANVLTF
v_gene: TRBV7-6; d_gene: TRBD1; j_gene: TRBJ2-7; CDR3aa: CASSFGDRGFYEQYF
v_gene: TRBV7-8; d_gene: NA; j_gene: TRBJ1-5; CDR3aa: CASSFQSNQPQHF
v_gene: TRBV20-1; d_gene: TRBD2; j_gene: TRBJ2-1; CDR3aa: CSARPAGVPEQFF
v_gene: TRBV7-2; d_gene: TRBD2; j_gene: TRBJ2-3; CDR3aa: CASSIAGGLSTDTQYF
v_gene: TRBV4-3; d_gene: NA; j_gene: TRBJ1-1; CDR3aa: CASSQVGARTTEAFF
v_gene: TRBV12-3/TRBV12-4; d_gene: TRBD2; j_gene: TRBJ2-3; CDR3aa: CASSSRWTSGLNTQYF
v_gene: TRBV20-1; d_gene: NA; j_gene: TRBJ2-7; CDR3aa: CSGRESSYEQYF
v_gene: TRBV4-1; d_gene: NA; j_gene: TRBJ1-3; CDR3aa: CASSGSGENTIYF